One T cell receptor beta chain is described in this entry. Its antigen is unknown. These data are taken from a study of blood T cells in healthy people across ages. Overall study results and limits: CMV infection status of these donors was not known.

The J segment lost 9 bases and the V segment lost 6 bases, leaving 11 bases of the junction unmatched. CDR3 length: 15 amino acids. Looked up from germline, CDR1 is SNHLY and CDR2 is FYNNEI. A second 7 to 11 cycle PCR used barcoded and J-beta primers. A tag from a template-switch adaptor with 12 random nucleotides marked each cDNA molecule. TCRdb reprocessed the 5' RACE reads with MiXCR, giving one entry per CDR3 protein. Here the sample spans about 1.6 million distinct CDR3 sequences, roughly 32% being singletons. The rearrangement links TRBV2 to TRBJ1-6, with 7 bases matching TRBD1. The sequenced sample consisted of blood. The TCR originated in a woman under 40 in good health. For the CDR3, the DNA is TGTGCCAGCAGCGACCGACAGGGAGCACGTTCACCCCTCCACTTT. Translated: CASSDRQGARSPLHF.